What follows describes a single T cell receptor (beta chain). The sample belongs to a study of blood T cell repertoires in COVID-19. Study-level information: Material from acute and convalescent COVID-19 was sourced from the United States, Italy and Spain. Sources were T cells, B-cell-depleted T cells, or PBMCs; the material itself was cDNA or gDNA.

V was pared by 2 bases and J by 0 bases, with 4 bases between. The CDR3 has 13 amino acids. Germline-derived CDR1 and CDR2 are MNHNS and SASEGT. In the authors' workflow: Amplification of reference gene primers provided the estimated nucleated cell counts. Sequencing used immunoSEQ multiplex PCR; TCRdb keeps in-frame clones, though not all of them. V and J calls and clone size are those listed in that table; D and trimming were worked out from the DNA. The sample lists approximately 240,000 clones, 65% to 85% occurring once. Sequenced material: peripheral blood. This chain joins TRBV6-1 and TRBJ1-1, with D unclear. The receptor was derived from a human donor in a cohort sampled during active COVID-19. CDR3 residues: CASSERLNTEAFF. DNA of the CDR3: TGTGCCAGCAGTGAACGTTTGAACACTGAAGCTTTCTTT.